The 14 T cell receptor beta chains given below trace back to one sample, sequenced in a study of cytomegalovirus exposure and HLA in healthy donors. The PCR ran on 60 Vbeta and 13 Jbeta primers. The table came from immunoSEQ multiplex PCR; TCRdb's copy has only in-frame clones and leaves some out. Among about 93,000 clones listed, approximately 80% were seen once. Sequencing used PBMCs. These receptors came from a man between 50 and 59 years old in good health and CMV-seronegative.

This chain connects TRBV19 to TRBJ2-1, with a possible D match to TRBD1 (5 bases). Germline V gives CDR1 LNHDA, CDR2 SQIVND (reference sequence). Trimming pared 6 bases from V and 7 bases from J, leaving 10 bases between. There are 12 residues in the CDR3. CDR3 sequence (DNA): TGTGCCAGTAGCCGCAGGGTAAATGAGCAGTTCTTC. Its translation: CASSRRVNEQFF.

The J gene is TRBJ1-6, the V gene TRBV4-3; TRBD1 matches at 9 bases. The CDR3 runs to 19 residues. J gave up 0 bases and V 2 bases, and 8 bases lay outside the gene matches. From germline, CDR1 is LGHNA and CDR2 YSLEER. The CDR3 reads CASSQIVLQGASYNSPLHF. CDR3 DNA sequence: TGCGCCAGCAGCCAAATCGTTCTACAGGGGGCCTCCTATAATTCACCCCTCCACTTT.

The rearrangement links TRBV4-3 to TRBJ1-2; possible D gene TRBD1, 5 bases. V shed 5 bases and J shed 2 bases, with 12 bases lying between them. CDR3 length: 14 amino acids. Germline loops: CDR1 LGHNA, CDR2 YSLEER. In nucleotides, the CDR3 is TGCGCCAGCAGCTTCGGGGGAGAGAACTATGGCTACACCTTC. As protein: CASSFGGENYGYTF.

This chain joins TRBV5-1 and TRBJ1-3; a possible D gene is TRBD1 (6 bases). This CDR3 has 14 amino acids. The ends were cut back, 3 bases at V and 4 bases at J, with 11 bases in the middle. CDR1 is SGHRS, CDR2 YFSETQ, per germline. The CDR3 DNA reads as TGCGCCAGCAGCTCAACAGGGAGAGGAAACACCATATATTTT. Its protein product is CASSSTGRGNTIYF.

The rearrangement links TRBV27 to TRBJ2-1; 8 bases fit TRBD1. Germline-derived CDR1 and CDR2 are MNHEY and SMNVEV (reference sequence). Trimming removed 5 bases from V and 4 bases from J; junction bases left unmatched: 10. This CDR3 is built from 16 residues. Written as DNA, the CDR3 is TGTGCCAGCAGTCTCACCCGGGGACAGGCGTACAATGAGCAGTTCTTC. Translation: CASSLTRGQAYNEQFF.

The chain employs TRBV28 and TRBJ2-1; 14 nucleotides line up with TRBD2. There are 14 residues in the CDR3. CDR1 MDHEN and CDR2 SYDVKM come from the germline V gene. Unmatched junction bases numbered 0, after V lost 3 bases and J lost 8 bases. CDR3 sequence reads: CASSLGLAGDEQFF. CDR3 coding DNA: TGTGCCAGCAGTTTGGGACTAGCGGGAGATGAGCAGTTCTTC.

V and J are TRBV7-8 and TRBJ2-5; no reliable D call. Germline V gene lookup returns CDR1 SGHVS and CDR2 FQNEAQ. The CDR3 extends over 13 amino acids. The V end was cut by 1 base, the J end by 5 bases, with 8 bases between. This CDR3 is CASSLGFRETQYF. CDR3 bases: TGTGCCAGCAGCTTAGGATTTCGGGAGACCCAGTACTTC.

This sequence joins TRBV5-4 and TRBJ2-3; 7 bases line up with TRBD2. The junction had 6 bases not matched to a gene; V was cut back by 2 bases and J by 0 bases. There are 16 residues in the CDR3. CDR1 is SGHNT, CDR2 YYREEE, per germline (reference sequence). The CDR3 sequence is CASSFPSGTSTDTQYF. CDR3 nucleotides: TGTGCCAGCAGCTTCCCGAGCGGGACTAGCACAGATACGCAGTATTTT.

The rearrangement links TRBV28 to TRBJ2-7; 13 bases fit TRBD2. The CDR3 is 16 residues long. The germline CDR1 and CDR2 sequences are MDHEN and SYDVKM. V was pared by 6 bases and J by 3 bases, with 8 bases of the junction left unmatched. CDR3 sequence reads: CASSPLAGGLHYEQYF. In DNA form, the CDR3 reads TGTGCCAGCAGCCCACTAGCGGGAGGGCTTCACTACGAGCAGTACTTC.

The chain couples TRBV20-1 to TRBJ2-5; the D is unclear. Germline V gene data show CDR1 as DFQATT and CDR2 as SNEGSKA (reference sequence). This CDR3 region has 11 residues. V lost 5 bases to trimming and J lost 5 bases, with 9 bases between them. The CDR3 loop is CSAPWRETQYF. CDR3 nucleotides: TGCAGTGCTCCGTGGCGGGAGACCCAGTACTTC.

CDR3 amino acids: CASRQGNTEAFF. CDR3 nucleotides: TGTGCCAGCAGGCAGGGGAACACTGAAGCTTTCTTT. The chain carries TRBV6-1 and TRBJ1-1, with D possibly being TRBD1 (5 bases). This CDR3 is 12 amino acids long. Germline V gene data show CDR1 as MNHNS and CDR2 as SASEGT. V lost 6 bases and J 1 base, leaving 6 bases between the germline ends.

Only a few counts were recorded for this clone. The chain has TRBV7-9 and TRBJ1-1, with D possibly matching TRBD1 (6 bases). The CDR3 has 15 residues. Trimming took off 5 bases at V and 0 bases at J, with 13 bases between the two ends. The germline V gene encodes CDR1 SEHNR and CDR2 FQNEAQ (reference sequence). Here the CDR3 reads CASSGWDTLNTEAFF. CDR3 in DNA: TGTGCCAGCAGCGGATGGGACACATTGAACACTGAAGCTTTCTTT.

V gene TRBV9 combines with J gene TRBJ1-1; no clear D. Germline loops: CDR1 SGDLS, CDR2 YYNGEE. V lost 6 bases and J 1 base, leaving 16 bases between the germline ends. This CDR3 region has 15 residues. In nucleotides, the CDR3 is TGTGCCAGCAAGCCCACTCTTAGTCCGAACACTGAAGCTTTCTTT. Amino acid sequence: CASKPTLSPNTEAFF.

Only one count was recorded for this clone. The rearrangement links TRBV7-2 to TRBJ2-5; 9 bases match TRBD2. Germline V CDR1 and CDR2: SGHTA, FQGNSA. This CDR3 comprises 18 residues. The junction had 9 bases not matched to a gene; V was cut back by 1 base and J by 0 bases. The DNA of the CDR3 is TGTGCCAGCAGCTTAGACTGGCGGGGGGGGGTCTACCAAGAGACCCAGTACTTC. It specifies CASSLDWRGGVYQETQYF.